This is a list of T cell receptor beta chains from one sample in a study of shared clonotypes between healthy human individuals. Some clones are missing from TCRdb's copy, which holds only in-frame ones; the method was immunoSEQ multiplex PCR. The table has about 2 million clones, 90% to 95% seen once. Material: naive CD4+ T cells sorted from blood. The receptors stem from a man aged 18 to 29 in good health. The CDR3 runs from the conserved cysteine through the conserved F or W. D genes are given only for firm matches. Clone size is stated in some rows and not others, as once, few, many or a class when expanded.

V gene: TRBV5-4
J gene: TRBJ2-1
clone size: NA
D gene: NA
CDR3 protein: CASSLGGGRDEQFF
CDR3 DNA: TGTGCCAGCAGCTTGGGCGGAGGCCGGGATGAGCAGTTCTTC

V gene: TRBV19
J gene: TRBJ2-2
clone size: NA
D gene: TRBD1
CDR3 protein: CASSVQGAQTGELFF
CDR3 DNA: TGTGCCAGTAGTGTACAGGGGGCTCAAACCGGGGAGCTGTTTTTT

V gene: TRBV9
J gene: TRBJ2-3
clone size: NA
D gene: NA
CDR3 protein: CASSIRTVSLTDTQYF
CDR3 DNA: TGTGCCAGCAGCATCCGCACAGTGTCCCTCACAGATACGCAGTATTTT

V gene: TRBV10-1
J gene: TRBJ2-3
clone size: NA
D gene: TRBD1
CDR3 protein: CASRQGDTQYF
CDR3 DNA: TGCGCCAGCAGACAGGGGGATACGCAGTATTTT

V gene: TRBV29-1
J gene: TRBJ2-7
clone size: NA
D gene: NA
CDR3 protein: CSVVESSYEQYF
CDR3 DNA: TGCAGCGTTGTGGAGAGTTCCTACGAGCAGTACTTC

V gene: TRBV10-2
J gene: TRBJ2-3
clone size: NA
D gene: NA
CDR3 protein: CASSESSSVSTDTQYF
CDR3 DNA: TGCGCCAGCAGTGAGTCCTCTAGCGTTAGCACAGATACGCAGTATTTT

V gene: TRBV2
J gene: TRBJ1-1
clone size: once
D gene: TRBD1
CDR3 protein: CASILQGTVSEAFF
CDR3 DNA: TGTGCCAGCATCTTACAGGGGACCGTCTCTGAAGCTTTCTTT

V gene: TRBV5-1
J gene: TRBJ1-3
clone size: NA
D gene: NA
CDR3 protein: CASSLGESGNTIYF
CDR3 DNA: TGCGCCAGCAGCTTGGGGGAGTCTGGAAACACCATATATTTT

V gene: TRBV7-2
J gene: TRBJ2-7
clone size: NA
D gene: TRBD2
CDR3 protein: CASSSTSGRRSAGYEQYF
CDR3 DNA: TGTGCCAGCAGCTCGACTAGCGGGAGGAGGAGCGCAGGGTACGAGCAGTACTTC

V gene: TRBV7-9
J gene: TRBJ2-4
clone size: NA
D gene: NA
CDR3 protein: CASSFAGTSKNIQYF
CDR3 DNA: TGTGCCAGCAGCTTTGCGGGGACTTCCAAAAACATTCAGTACTTC

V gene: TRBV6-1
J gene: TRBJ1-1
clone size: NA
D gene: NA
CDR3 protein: CASSVGDGANTEAFF
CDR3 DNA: TGTGCCAGCAGTGTAGGGGACGGGGCGAACACTGAAGCTTTCTTT

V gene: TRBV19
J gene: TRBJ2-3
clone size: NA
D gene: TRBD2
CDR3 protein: CASSLRLAEGTDTQYF
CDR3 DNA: TGTGCCAGTAGTCTGAGACTAGCGGAGGGCACAGATACGCAGTATTTT

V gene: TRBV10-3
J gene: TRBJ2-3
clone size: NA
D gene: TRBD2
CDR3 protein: CAIRGLGGTDTQYF
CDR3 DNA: TGTGCCATCAGAGGACTAGGTGGCACAGATACGCAGTATTTT

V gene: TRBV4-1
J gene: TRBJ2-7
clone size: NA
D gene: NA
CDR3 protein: CASSQAPGRNYEQYF
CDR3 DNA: TGCGCCAGCAGCCAAGCTCCGGGACGGAACTACGAGCAGTACTTC

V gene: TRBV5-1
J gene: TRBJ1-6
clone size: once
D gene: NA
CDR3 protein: CASSLGGGRDNSPLHF
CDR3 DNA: TGCGCCAGCAGCTTGGGAGGAGGTCGCGATAATTCACCCCTCCACTTT

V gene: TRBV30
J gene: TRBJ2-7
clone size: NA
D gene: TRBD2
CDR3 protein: CAWSPYRTSGTFYEQYF
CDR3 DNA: TGTGCCTGGAGTCCCTATCGGACTAGCGGGACCTTCTACGAGCAGTACTTC

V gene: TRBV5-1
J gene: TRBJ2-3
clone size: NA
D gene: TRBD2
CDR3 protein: CASSLEVVQGGDTQYF
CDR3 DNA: TGCGCCAGCAGCTTGGAAGTAGTCCAGGGAGGGGATACGCAGTATTTT

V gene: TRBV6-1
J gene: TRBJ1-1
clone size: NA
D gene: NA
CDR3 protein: CASAGRLWNTEAFF
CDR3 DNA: TGTGCCAGTGCTGGGAGGCTGTGGAACACTGAAGCTTTCTTT

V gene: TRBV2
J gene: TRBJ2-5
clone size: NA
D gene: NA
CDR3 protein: CASTPRETQYF
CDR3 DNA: TGTGCCAGCACTCCCCGAGAGACCCAGTACTTC

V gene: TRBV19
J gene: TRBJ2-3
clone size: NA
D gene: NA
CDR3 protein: CASSRDINTDTQYF
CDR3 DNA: TGTGCCAGTAGTAGGGACATAAACACAGATACGCAGTATTTT

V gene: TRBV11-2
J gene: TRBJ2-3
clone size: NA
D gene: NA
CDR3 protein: CASSLVLADTQYF
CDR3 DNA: TGTGCCAGCAGCTTAGTACTAGCAGATACGCAGTATTTT

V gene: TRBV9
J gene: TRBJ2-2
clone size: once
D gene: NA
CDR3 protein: CASSPLTGSRELFF
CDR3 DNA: TGTGCCAGCAGCCCCCTTACGGGTAGCCGGGAGCTGTTTTTT

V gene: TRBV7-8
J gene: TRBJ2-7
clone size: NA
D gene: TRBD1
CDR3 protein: CASSLGLGTGLYEQYF
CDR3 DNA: TGTGCCAGCAGCTTAGGGTTGGGGACAGGCCTTTACGAGCAGTACTTC

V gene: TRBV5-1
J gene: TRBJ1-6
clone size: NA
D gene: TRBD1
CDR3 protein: CASSLEGAPSPLHF
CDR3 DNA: TGCGCCAGCAGCTTGGAGGGGGCGCCTTCACCCCTCCACTTT

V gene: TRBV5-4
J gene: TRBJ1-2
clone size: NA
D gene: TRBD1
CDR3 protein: CASSRQGDNYGYTF
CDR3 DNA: TGTGCCAGCAGCCGTCAGGGGGACAACTATGGCTACACCTTC

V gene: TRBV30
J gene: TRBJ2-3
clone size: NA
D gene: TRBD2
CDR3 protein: CAWSGGTSGTDTQYF
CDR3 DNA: TGTGCCTGGAGTGGAGGGACTAGCGGCACAGATACGCAGTATTTT

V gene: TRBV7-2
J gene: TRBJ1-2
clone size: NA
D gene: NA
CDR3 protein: CASSLVGQIHYGYTF
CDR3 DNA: TGTGCCAGCAGCTTAGTTGGTCAAATCCACTATGGCTACACCTTC

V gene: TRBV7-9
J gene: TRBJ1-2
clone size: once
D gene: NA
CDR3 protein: CASSANLRGSSVSNGYTF
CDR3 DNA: TGTGCCAGCAGCGCAAATCTGAGGGGCAGTTCCGTGTCGAATGGCTACACCTTC

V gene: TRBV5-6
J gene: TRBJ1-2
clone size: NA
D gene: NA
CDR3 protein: CASSFIYGYTF
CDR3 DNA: TGTGCCAGCAGCTTCATTTATGGCTACACCTTC

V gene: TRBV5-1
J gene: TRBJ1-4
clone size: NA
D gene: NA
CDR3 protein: CASSLAGAANEKLFF
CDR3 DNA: TGCGCCAGCAGCTTGGCGGGCGCCGCTAATGAAAAACTGTTTTTT

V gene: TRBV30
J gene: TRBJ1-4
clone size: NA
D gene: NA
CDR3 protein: CAWRPGGGANEKLFF
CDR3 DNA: TGTGCCTGGAGGCCTGGCGGGGGGGCGAATGAAAAACTGTTTTTT

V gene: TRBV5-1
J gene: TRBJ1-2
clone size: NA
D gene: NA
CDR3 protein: CASSLDSVYGYTF
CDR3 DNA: TGCGCCAGCAGCTTGGATTCCGTTTATGGCTACACCTTC

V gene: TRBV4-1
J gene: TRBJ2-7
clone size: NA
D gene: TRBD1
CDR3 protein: CASSPLGQGAREQYF
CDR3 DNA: TGCGCCAGCAGCCCCTTGGGTCAGGGGGCGAGAGAGCAGTACTTC

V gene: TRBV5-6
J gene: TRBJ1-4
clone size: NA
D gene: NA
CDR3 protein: CASSLRVEKLFF
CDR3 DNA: TGTGCCAGCAGCTTGAGGGTTGAAAAACTGTTTTTT

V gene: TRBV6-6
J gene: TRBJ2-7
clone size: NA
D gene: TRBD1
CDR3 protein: CASTGTGAGYEQYF
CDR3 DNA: TGTGCCAGCACCGGGACAGGGGCGGGCTACGAGCAGTACTTC

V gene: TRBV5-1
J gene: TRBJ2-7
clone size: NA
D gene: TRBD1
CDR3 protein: CASSSGTGRYGEQYF
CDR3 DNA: TGCGCCAGCAGCTCTGGGACAGGGCGATACGGCGAGCAGTACTTC

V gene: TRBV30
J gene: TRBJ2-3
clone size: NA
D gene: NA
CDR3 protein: CAWTETVATDTQYF
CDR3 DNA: TGTGCCTGGACTGAGACTGTGGCAACAGATACGCAGTATTTT

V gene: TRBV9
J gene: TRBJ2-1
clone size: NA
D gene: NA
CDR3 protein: CASSPHYRSSYNEQFF
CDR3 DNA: TGTGCCAGCAGCCCCCATTACCGGAGCTCCTACAATGAGCAGTTCTTC

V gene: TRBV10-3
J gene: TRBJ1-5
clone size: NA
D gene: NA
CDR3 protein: CAISETPRQSNQPQHF
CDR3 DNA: TGTGCCATCAGTGAGACCCCCCGACAGAGCAATCAGCCCCAGCATTTT

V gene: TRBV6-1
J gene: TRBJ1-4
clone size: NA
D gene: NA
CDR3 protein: CASSEVGGATNEKLFF
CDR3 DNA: TGTGCCAGCAGTGAAGTAGGGGGAGCAACTAATGAAAAACTGTTTTTT

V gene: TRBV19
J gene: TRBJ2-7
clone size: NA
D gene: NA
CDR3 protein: CASSSAGQKNYEQYF
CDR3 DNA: TGTGCCAGTAGTTCAGCCGGACAGAAGAACTACGAGCAGTACTTC

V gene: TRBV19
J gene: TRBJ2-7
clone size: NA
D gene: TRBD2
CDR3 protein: CASREAGASNEQYF
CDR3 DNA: TGTGCCAGTAGGGAAGCGGGGGCTTCCAACGAGCAGTACTTC

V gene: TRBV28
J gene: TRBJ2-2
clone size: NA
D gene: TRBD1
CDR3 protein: CASSLAAGGLGELFF
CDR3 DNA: TGTGCCAGCAGTTTAGCGGCAGGGGGCCTCGGGGAGCTGTTTTTT

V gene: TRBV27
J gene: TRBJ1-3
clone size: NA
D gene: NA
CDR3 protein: CASSPRTETPRLGNTIYF
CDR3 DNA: TGTGCCAGCAGTCCTAGGACAGAAACCCCCCGACTGGGAAACACCATATATTTT

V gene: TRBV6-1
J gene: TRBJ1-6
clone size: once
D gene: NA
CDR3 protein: CASCLDRVNSPLHF
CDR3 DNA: TGTGCCAGCTGTTTGGACCGGGTGAATTCACCCCTCCACTTT

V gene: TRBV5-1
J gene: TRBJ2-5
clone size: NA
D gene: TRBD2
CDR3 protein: CASSFSSGGAKETQYF
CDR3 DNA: TGCGCCAGCAGCTTCTCTAGCGGGGGGGCAAAGGAGACCCAGTACTTC

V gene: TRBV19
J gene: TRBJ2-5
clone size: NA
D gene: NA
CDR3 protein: CASIRYWLAGTYQETQYF
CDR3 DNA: TGTGCCAGTATACGTTATTGGTTGGCGGGGACGTACCAAGAGACCCAGTACTTC

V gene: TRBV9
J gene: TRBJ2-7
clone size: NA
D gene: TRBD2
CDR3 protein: CASSFSGGTYEQYF
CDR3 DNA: TGTGCCAGCAGCTTTAGCGGGGGCACCTACGAGCAGTACTTC